This is a list of T cell receptor beta chains from one sample in a study of PD-1 blockade in classical Hodgkin lymphoma. Some clones are missing from TCRdb's copy, which holds only in-frame ones; the method was immunoSEQ multiplex PCR. The sample contains 17,000 or so clones, around 82% of which appear only once. The sequencing used peripheral blood mononuclear cells (PBMCs), collected before the fourth cycle of nivolumab. These TCRs come from a human donor with classical Hodgkin lymphoma. CDR3s include the opening cysteine and the closing phenylalanine or tryptophan. Fields, in order: D gene, V gene, clone size, CDR3 length, J gene, CDR3 DNA, CDR3 protein. The D gene is left open where the match is weak. Not every row has a clone size; where given, it reads once, few, many or a size class.

D: -
V: TRBV7-9
size: -
length: 15
J: TRBJ1-1
DNA: TGTGCCAGCAGCTTATATGACAGGATGAACACTGAAGCTTTCTTT
CDR3: CASSLYDRMNTEAFF

D: -
V: TRBV7-8
size: -
length: 13
J: TRBJ1-1
DNA: TGTGCCAGCAGCCGAACATTGAACACTGAAGCTTTCTTT
CDR3: CASSRTLNTEAFF

D: -
V: TRBV18
size: -
length: 16
J: TRBJ2-3
DNA: TGTGCCAGCTCTTCAAGCCCTTCCACTAGCACAGATACGCAGTATTTT
CDR3: CASSSSPSTSTDTQYF

D: TRBD1
V: TRBV9
size: -
length: 15
J: TRBJ1-1
DNA: TGTGCCAGCAGCGCCACCGGGACAGTGAACACTGAAGCTTTCTTT
CDR3: CASSATGTVNTEAFF

D: TRBD2
V: TRBV7-8
size: -
length: 15
J: TRBJ2-7
DNA: TGTGCCAGCAGCCTAGGACTAGCGGGAGCCCGGGAGCAGTACTTC
CDR3: CASSLGLAGAREQYF

D: -
V: TRBV5-5
size: -
length: 14
J: TRBJ2-3
DNA: TGTGCCAGCAGCTCTCCTCTCAAAGCAGATACGCAGTATTTT
CDR3: CASSSPLKADTQYF

D: -
V: TRBV4-2
size: -
length: 14
J: TRBJ2-7
DNA: TGTGCCAGCAGCCAAGATCACGGATACTACGAGCAGTACTTC
CDR3: CASSQDHGYYEQYF

D: TRBD1
V: TRBV27
size: -
length: 13
J: TRBJ1-1
DNA: TGTGCCAGCAGCCCCCGGACAGGGAGGGAAGCTTTCTTT
CDR3: CASSPRTGREAFF

D: TRBD2
V: TRBV9
size: -
length: 15
J: TRBJ2-1
DNA: TGTGCCAGCAGTAGCGGGAAGGGTTTGAACAATGAGCAGTTCTTC
CDR3: CASSSGKGLNNEQFF

D: -
V: TRBV5-1
size: -
length: 13
J: TRBJ1-6
DNA: TGCGCCAGCAGCGAAGGGACAAATTCACCCCTCCACTTT
CDR3: CASSEGTNSPLHF

D: -
V: TRBV7-9
size: few
length: 12
J: TRBJ2-7
DNA: TGTGCCAGCAGCTCCGAAAGAGGCGAGCAGTACTTC
CDR3: CASSSERGEQYF

D: TRBD2
V: TRBV7-9
size: few
length: 17
J: TRBJ2-3
DNA: TGTGCCAGCAGCTCAAGCTCCGGGACTAGCGGCTTAGATACGCAGTATTTT
CDR3: CASSSSSGTSGLDTQYF

D: TRBD1
V: TRBV5-4
size: -
length: 16
J: TRBJ1-1
DNA: TGTGCCAGCAGCCCGGGACAGCTTCAAATGAACACTGAAGCTTTCTTT
CDR3: CASSPGQLQMNTEAFF

D: TRBD2
V: TRBV5-1
size: -
length: 15
J: TRBJ2-1
DNA: TGCGCCAGTTTAACCGGGACTAGCGGGGTAAATGAGCAGTTCTTC
CDR3: CASLTGTSGVNEQFF

D: -
V: TRBV7-3
size: -
length: 13
J: TRBJ2-1
DNA: TGTGCCAGCAGCTTATGGGCAGTAAGTGAGCAGTTCTTC
CDR3: CASSLWAVSEQFF

D: -
V: TRBV7-9
size: -
length: 15
J: TRBJ1-5
DNA: TGTGCCAGCAGCTTAGGAGCAACAGGGAATCAGCCCCAGCATTTT
CDR3: CASSLGATGNQPQHF

D: -
V: TRBV2
size: few
length: 12
J: TRBJ1-1
DNA: TGTGCCAGCAGTCTACCTCGACGGAGCGCTTTCTTT
CDR3: CASSLPRRSAFF

D: -
V: TRBV9
size: -
length: 13
J: TRBJ1-1
DNA: TGTGCCAGCAGCCTGTCCGGGGGCACTGAAGCTTTCTTT
CDR3: CASSLSGGTEAFF

D: -
V: TRBV5-1
size: few
length: 12
J: TRBJ2-7
DNA: TGCGCCAGCAGCTTGGAGTCCTACGAGCAGTACTTC
CDR3: CASSLESYEQYF

D: -
V: TRBV2
size: once
length: 11
J: TRBJ1-1
DNA: TGTGCCAGTGGACAGAACACTGAAGCTTTCTTT
CDR3: CASGQNTEAFF

D: -
V: TRBV7-9
size: -
length: 14
J: TRBJ1-6
DNA: TGTGCCAGCAGCGCAACTGGAGATAATTCACCCCTCCACTTT
CDR3: CASSATGDNSPLHF

D: -
V: TRBV4-1
size: -
length: 14
J: TRBJ2-5
DNA: TGCGCCAGCAGCCAAGAACAGGGTTTGGAGACCCAGTACTTC
CDR3: CASSQEQGLETQYF

D: -
V: TRBV7-9
size: few
length: 15
J: TRBJ1-3
DNA: TGTGCCAGCAGCGAGACGGGTATAGTCGGAAACACCATATATTTT
CDR3: CASSETGIVGNTIYF

D: -
V: TRBV28
size: once
length: 15
J: TRBJ2-1
DNA: TGTGCCAGCAGCCCAGCGGGTGAAACCTACAATGAGCAGTTCTTC
CDR3: CASSPAGETYNEQFF

D: -
V: TRBV5-1
size: -
length: 13
J: TRBJ1-4
DNA: TGCGCCAGCAGCTTGGGATCGAATGAAAAACTGTTTTTT
CDR3: CASSLGSNEKLFF

D: TRBD1
V: TRBV5-4
size: -
length: 15
J: TRBJ2-7
DNA: TGTGCCAGCAGCTCCGGACAGGCCTTTGGGAACGAGCAGTACTTC
CDR3: CASSSGQAFGNEQYF

D: -
V: TRBV7-9
size: -
length: 16
J: TRBJ1-4
DNA: TGTGCCAGCAGCTTTATGGGCGGCAGGGAGGGCGAAAAACTGTTTTTT
CDR3: CASSFMGGREGEKLFF

D: -
V: TRBV5-1
size: few
length: 15
J: TRBJ1-3
DNA: TGCGCCAGCAGCTTGGGAGGCGCGGAAGGAAACACCATATATTTT
CDR3: CASSLGGAEGNTIYF

D: TRBD1
V: TRBV11-1
size: -
length: 15
J: TRBJ2-5
DNA: TGTGCCAGCAGCTTAGAAGGACAGGGTAGGGAGACCCAGTACTTC
CDR3: CASSLEGQGRETQYF

D: -
V: TRBV5-1
size: -
length: 12
J: TRBJ2-7
DNA: TGCGCCAGCAGCAGTATAGGGGGCGAGCAGTACTTC
CDR3: CASSSIGGEQYF

D: -
V: TRBV6-6
size: -
length: 14
J: TRBJ1-1
DNA: TGTGCCAGCAGTCCCGGACAAATTAACACTGAAGCTTTCTTT
CDR3: CASSPGQINTEAFF

D: TRBD2
V: TRBV5-1
size: -
length: 16
J: TRBJ2-3
DNA: TGCGCCAGCAGCTTGACGATAGCGGGGGGCACAGATACGCAGTATTTT
CDR3: CASSLTIAGGTDTQYF

D: -
V: TRBV5-1
size: few
length: 14
J: TRBJ1-1
DNA: TGCGCCAGCAGCTTTTCTGGCCAGAACACTGAAGCTTTCTTT
CDR3: CASSFSGQNTEAFF

D: -
V: TRBV7-8
size: few
length: 11
J: TRBJ1-2
DNA: TGTGCCAGCAGCTTAGCGGGTGAGGTCACCTTC
CDR3: CASSLAGEVTF

D: -
V: TRBV5-1
size: -
length: 14
J: TRBJ1-1
DNA: TGCGCCAGCAGCAGTGGCCCAGCGAACACTGAAGCTTTCTTT
CDR3: CASSSGPANTEAFF

D: -
V: TRBV2
size: -
length: 11
J: TRBJ2-2
DNA: TGTGCCAGCAGGATTACCGGGGAGCTGTTTTTT
CDR3: CASRITGELFF